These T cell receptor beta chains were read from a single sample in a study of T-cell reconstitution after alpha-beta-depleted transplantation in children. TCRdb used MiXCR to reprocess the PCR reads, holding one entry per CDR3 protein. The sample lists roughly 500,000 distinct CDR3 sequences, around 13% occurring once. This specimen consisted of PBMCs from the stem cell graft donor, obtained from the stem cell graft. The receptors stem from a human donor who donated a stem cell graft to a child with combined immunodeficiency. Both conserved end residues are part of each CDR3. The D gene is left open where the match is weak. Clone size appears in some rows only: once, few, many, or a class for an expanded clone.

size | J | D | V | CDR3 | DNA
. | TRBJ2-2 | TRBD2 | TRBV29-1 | CSVPRRGDSTGELFF | TGCAGCGTTCCCAGACGGGGGGATAGCACCGGGGAGCTGTTTTTT
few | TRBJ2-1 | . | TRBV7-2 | CASSLGGLTPNEQFF | TGTGCCAGCAGCTTAGGAGGACTGACACCGAATGAGCAGTTCTTC
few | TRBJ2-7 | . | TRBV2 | CASSEGGRSTYEQYF | TGTGCCAGCAGTGAAGGGGGACGGAGTACCTACGAGCAGTACTTC
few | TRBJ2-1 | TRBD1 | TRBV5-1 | CASSLAGQGLPGSYNEQFF | TGCGCCAGCAGCTTGGCCGGACAGGGACTCCCGGGGTCTTACAATGAGCAGTTCTTC
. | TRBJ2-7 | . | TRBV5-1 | CASSLEPAVLNEQYF | TGCGCCAGCAGCTTGGAACCGGCAGTTCTAAACGAGCAGTACTTC
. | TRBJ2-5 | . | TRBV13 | CASRSLEQETQYF | TGTGCCAGCCGCTCTCTCGAGCAAGAGACCCAGTACTTC
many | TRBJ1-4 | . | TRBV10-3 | CAISESTFRANEKLFF | TGTGCCATCAGTGAGTCAACGTTTCGCGCTAATGAAAAACTGTTTTTT
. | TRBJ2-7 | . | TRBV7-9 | CASSLGDGLYEQYF | TGTGCCAGCAGCTTAGGGGACGGCCTCTACGAGCAGTACTTC
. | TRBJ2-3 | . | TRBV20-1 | CSGEGGPRTDTQYF | TGCAGCGGGGAGGGGGGGCCCCGCACAGATACGCAGTATTTT
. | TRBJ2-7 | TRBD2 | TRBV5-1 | CASSSGRLASVYEQYF | TGCGCCAGCAGCTCGGGACGACTAGCGAGCGTCTACGAGCAGTACTTC
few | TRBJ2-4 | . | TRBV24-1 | CATSATTARGNIQYF | TGTGCCACCAGCGCCACGACGGCCCGGGGGAACATTCAGTACTTC
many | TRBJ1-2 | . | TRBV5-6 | CASSLDLEANYGYTF | TGTGCCAGCAGCTTGGATCTAGAGGCTAACTATGGCTACACCTTC
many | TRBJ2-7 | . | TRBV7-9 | CASSFTPYEQYF | TGTGCCAGCAGCTTTACCCCTTACGAGCAGTACTTC
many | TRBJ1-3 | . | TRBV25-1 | CASSEDSYSGNTIYF | TGTGCCAGCAGTGAGGACAGCTACTCTGGAAACACCATATATTTT
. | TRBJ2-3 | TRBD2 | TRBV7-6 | CASSLAWTSGTDTQYF | TGTGCCAGCAGCTTAGCGTGGACTAGCGGCACAGATACGCAGTATTTT